This T cell receptor (beta chain) was captured by sequencing in a study of cytomegalovirus exposure and HLA in healthy donors (dated by TCRdb to about 2017). For the wider study: In an earlier analysis of 587 of the donors, approximately 300 Gb of sequence data and 100 million or so unique TCR beta sequences from some 170 million T cells were reported. An early release covering roughly 600 HLA-typed donors comprised 250 to 350 gigabases of sequencing data and 85 million or so unique TCR sequences. Of the approximately 400 genotyped donors, 75% to 85% were placed in the genetic ancestry cluster associated with self-reported Caucasian donors. The study aimed to test whether signatures of past pathogen exposure could be identified by cataloging public T cell receptors. The T cell repertoires of some 700 subjects were profiled by immunosequencing and related to cytomegalovirus serostatus. Along with the roughly 670-subject first cohort, a separate validation cohort of around 110 different subjects was used. To predict cytomegalovirus infection status, the study brought together high-throughput TCR immunosequencing, statistical association of individual TCRs with disease status, and machine learning. In a later analysis, previously published TCR beta repertoires from 666 donors were re-analyzed and high-resolution HLA genotyping was added so that TCR occurrence patterns could be studied. In the later analysis, no new phenotypic data were used to find candidate immune exposures; instead, reliance was placed on TCR beta sequences and their occurrence across donors. To decide whether each TCR beta V gene segment behaved as functional or pseudogenic, an earlier analysis of some 600 of the donors relied on high-throughput TCR beta sequencing. Donor age, sex, ethnicity and CMV serostatus were collected together with the repertoire data. A later genetic analysis took genome-wide SNP genotypes for about 55% of the 666 donors and used that subset as a discovery cohort. All discovery cohort repertoires had been generated on a single sequencing platform. Both class I and class II loci were covered by HLA typing, at four-digit resolution. Typing coverage varied by locus: roughly 620-640 donors for A, B, C, DRB1 and DQB1; roughly 520 for DQA1; 600 to 610 for DPA1; 450 to 480 for DPB1. About five DR-DQ haplotypes were handled as single units for association and clustering because linkage in the cohort was strong. Across around 400 genotyped donors of the cohort, an average of approximately 240,000 unique TCR beta nucleotide sequences per donor were sequenced, and 15% to 20% of those sequences were non-productive. The full study reports these points: A further reported finding was that TCR beta sequences accurately predicted the HLA-A and HLA-B alleles for most subjects in the first cohort. Because the 87-base-pair reads could not distinguish some IMGT-functional V segments, including TRBV6-2 and TRBV6-3, those segments were excluded. Because HLA typing was unavailable for some donors at each locus, only the typed subset was used in association tests. The presence/absence analyses assumed that sequencing depth was roughly uniform across donors, and that assumption may not be true. Most TCR sequences were observed very rarely across donors, whereas some public TCRs were present in many individuals. When HLA alleles, especially DR and DQ, strongly co-occurred, TCR associations were difficult to assign to individual alleles. The earlier analysis of 587 of the donors excluded some 15 rarely observed V segments, including chromosome 9 orphons, because counts were too low. According to a later analysis, most CMV-associated TCR beta chains appeared to be HLA-restricted, and the HLA associations seemed to be driven largely by CMV exposure. In a later genetic analysis, a missense DCLRE1C variant was associated with V-gene and J-gene trimming of TCR beta chains, and the association was replicated in an independent cohort. An earlier analysis of several hundred of the donors showed that most TCR beta V segments appeared in productive rearrangements either about 87% or about 30% of the time, which broadly matched IMGT annotations. In a later analysis, HLA-associated TCR beta chains were found to be more clonally expanded and to have lower generation probabilities than equally common non-associated chains. The classifier was reported to diagnose cytomegalovirus status with high specificity and sensitivity in both the original and validation cohorts. A group of highly shared sequence variants was considered likely to be a technical artifact of the sequencing pipeline. This cohort had only TCR beta chains sequenced, and the lack of alpha or paired-chain data limited which features could be detected. According to a later analysis, TCR association rates differed among HLA loci, with DRB1 alleles showing the most associated TCRs and HLA-C alleles showing the fewest. It was suggested by the authors that the approach could potentially be generalized to other disease states and immunological phenotypes. In a later analysis, several top co-occurrence clusters were reported to appear linked to parvovirus B19, influenza, CMV and Epstein-Barr virus. The study listed 150 to 200 TCR beta chains as associated with cytomegalovirus. According to a later genetic analysis, donors in an Asian-associated ancestry cluster had fewer N-insertions in productive TCRs than the approximately 690-donor mean. Correlated functional status among segregating V segments might reflect linkage disequilibrium, but an unknown experimental factor could not be ruled out. In vitro tests confirmed that a few of the cytomegalovirus-associated TCR beta chains recognize cytomegalovirus antigens. A later analysis associated approximately 17,000 TCR beta sequences with specific HLA alleles at a false discovery rate of 0.05. CMV serostatus was the only immune exposure information available for the cohort.

About this clone itself: Its antigen remains undetermined. Base qualities were left out, and no much larger clone turns up one base away.

Library method: the immunoSEQ multiplex PCR assay. The multiplex PCR relied on a mix of 60 forward primers for TCR Vbeta segments and 13 reverse primers for TCR Jbeta segments. The CDR3 region of rearranged TCR beta genes was amplified from genomic DNA by a multiplex PCR assay. The Illumina HiSeq System was used to sequence the amplified TCR beta libraries as 87-base-pair reads. On the authors' methods: Across the roughly 670 repertoires, a later analysis counted around 80 million unique TCR beta chains, roughly 11 million of which were shared by at least two donors. A nearest-neighbor algorithm error-corrected the raw reads and collapsed the reads into unique sequences, merging closely related sequences to remove PCR and sequencing errors. V, D and J gene segments were assigned by aligning CDR3 sequences to IMGT reference sequences. Each retained sequence needed at least a six-nucleotide match to both a V gene segment and a J gene segment. A rearrangement counted as productive if the CDR3 had no stop codons and remained in frame with V and J, and every other rearrangement counted as non-productive. CDR3 was defined according to IMGT convention as the region running from the second conserved V-encoded cysteine to the conserved J-encoded phenylalanine. In an earlier analysis of approximately 500 of the donors, sequences lacking an unambiguous match to a single V gene segment were excluded. In an earlier analysis of 587 of the donors, V segments were called functional above 56.7% productive rearrangements and were called segregating when the between-donor standard deviation exceeded 5%. A statistical classification framework was developed to diagnose cytomegalovirus status using the catalog of TCR beta chain sequences. In a later analysis, V and J genes were assigned by comparing TCR nucleotide sequences against IMGT/GENE-DB human TR gene sequences. The TCRdist pipeline was used in a later analysis to assign CDR3 sequences and most-parsimonious VDJ recombination scenarios. A later analysis defined each TCR beta chain by its CDR3 amino acid sequence plus V-gene family, and excluded reads lacking a unique V-gene family. To address suspected cross-contamination and a sequencing artifact, a later analysis removed approximately 590 highly shared, low-generation-probability nucleotide sequences. For each public chain, a later analysis derived a clonal expansion index from normalized ranks of inferred template counts within each repertoire. Generation probabilities in a later analysis came from a VDJ recombination model fitted to out-of-frame rearrangements, and those results were checked against IGoR. Hypergeometric tests were used in a later analysis to score TCR-TCR, TCR-HLA and TCR-CMV co-occurrence, with a repertoire-size bias correction applied to the TCR pairs. A later analysis estimated false discovery rates by permuting HLA or CMV assignments 20 times. In a later analysis, co-occurring TCRs were grouped using DBSCAN, and TCRdist sequence similarity was added for clustering within HLA-allele-positive subsets. Co-occurrence clustering excluded repertoires with fewer than 30,000 or more than 120,000 public chains, plus five with anomalous nucleotide sharing. The immuneACCESS repertoire file appears here via TCRdb, limited to in-frame rearrangements. These files lack a portion of the clones; in checked studies, under half of the deficit traces to unresolved V genes, and the cause of the others is not known. D and trimming come from the DNA, and the V and J calls and clone size come from that table. Counted in this sample were fewer than 150,000 clones; 80% of them appeared once. The ten largest account for 1% of the sample.

CDR1 WNHNN and CDR2 SYGVQD were looked up in the germline V gene (reference sequence). Between the V and J ends, shortened by 3 bases and 7 bases respectively, the junction contains 6 bases. Its CDR3 holds 12 amino acids, cysteine through phenylalanine. Only the CDR3 portion is preserved as DNA: 36 bases, with reading frame beginning at the first base. In total, approximately 700 healthy bone marrow donors made up the cohort. All cohort members were sampled while nominally healthy, although unrecorded immune exposures were likely present. The donor was CMV seronegative and belonged to the group of several hundred seronegative cohort members. Every donor gave a peripheral blood sample, and the peripheral blood mononuclear cells from that sample were used for TCR beta sequencing. Genomic DNA was extracted from the blood cell samples with the Qiagen DNeasy Blood Extraction Kit.

The chain is assembled from TRBV10-1 and TRBJ2-2; the D segment cannot be called with confidence. The sequenced sample consisted of PBMCs. This clonotype was obtained from a man aged 40-55 years in good health and CMV-seronegative. The CDR3 is CASSDESGELFF. Read as DNA, the sequence is TGCGCCAGCAGTGATGAGAGCGGGGAGCTGTTTTTT.